A selection of T cell receptor beta chains follows, all from one sample in a study of PD-1 blockade in classical Hodgkin lymphoma. TCRdb's table, derived via immunoSEQ multiplex PCR, lists solely in-frame clones and lacks some. The table lists approximately 100,000 clones, 92% of them singletons. This sample comprised peripheral blood mononuclear cells (PBMCs), obtained at baseline. The receptor source for this set is a human donor with classical Hodgkin lymphoma. The CDR3 runs from the conserved cysteine through the conserved F or W. D genes are given only for firm matches. Where a row states a size, it is once, few, many or the class of an expanded clone; other rows omit it.

.	.	TRBV27	TRBJ2-3	CASSNLRFSSTDTQYF	TGTGCCAGCAGTAACCTACGGTTCTCTAGCACAGATACGCAGTATTTT
.	.	TRBV5-4	TRBJ1-4	CASSLSGVEKLFF	TGTGCCAGCAGCTTGTCAGGGGTTGAAAAACTGTTTTTT
.	.	TRBV7-9	TRBJ1-1	CASSWDTNTEAFF	TGTGCCAGCAGTTGGGACACGAACACTGAAGCTTTCTTT
.	.	TRBV9	TRBJ1-1	CASSVGITSTEAFF	TGTGCCAGCAGCGTAGGCATTACTAGCACTGAAGCTTTCTTT
.	.	TRBV7-7	TRBJ2-3	CASSRGNTDTQYF	TGTGCCAGCAGTCGAGGAAACACAGATACGCAGTATTTT
.	.	TRBV27	TRBJ1-5	CASSLEGVHQPQHF	TGTGCCAGCAGTTTGGAGGGGGTTCATCAGCCCCAGCATTTT
.	.	TRBV19	TRBJ2-7	CASSTRDWPYEQYF	TGTGCCAGTAGTACCCGGGACTGGCCCTACGAGCAGTACTTC
.	.	TRBV28	TRBJ2-3	CASRPSSGWTDTQYF	TGTGCCAGCAGGCCAAGTTCCGGGTGGACAGATACGCAGTATTTT
.	.	TRBV7-9	TRBJ2-7	CASSLQWGEQYF	TGTGCCAGCAGCTTACAATGGGGTGAGCAGTACTTC
TRBD1	.	TRBV19	TRBJ1-1	CASSRQGAGDTEAFF	TGTGCCAGTAGTCGACAGGGGGCAGGGGACACTGAAGCTTTCTTT
.	.	TRBV6-5	TRBJ2-7	CASSYYGAGAGEQYF	TGTGCCAGCAGTTACTACGGGGCAGGGGCAGGAGAGCAGTACTTC
.	.	TRBV5-4	TRBJ1-2	CASSSGTVYTF	TGTGCCAGCAGCTCCGGGACGGTCTACACCTTC
TRBD1	.	TRBV15	TRBJ1-4	CATSRDRQGSGEKLFF	TGTGCCACCAGCAGAGACCGACAGGGGAGTGGTGAAAAACTGTTTTTT
.	.	TRBV6-6	TRBJ2-5	CASSYRAGETQYF	TGTGCCAGCAGTTACAGGGCCGGGGAGACCCAGTACTTC
.	.	TRBV5-6	TRBJ1-2	CASSLGYWNTRGYTF	TGTGCCAGCAGCTTGGGTTATTGGAATACTCGCGGCTACACCTTC
.	.	TRBV5-1	TRBJ2-7	CASSLGVGYEQYF	TGCGCCAGCAGCTTGGGGGTCGGCTACGAGCAGTACTTC
TRBD1	.	TRBV11-2	TRBJ1-4	CASSLDRGGEKLFF	TGTGCCAGCAGCCTAGACAGGGGTGGAGAAAAACTGTTTTTT
TRBD1	once	TRBV6-1	TRBJ1-2	CASSLTGTGNGYTF	TGTGCCAGCAGTCTAACCGGGACAGGGAATGGCTACACCTTC
TRBD2	.	TRBV5-1	TRBJ2-1	CASSSGNEQFF	TGCGCCAGCAGTAGCGGGAACGAGCAGTTCTTC
TRBD2	.	TRBV2	TRBJ2-1	CATGGERELTYNEQFF	TGTGCCACTGGGGGAGAGCGGGAGTTAACCTACAATGAGCAGTTCTTC
TRBD2	.	TRBV7-6	TRBJ2-1	CASSLWIRASGIDEQFF	TGTGCCAGCAGCTTATGGATTCGGGCTAGCGGGATCGATGAGCAGTTCTTC
.	once	TRBV30	TRBJ2-1	CAWNYGGEQFF	TGTGCCTGGAACTACGGGGGAGAGCAGTTCTTC
.	.	TRBV25-1	TRBJ2-6	CASRLPGANVLTF	TGTGCCAGCAGATTACCTGGGGCCAACGTCCTGACTTTC
.	.	TRBV2	TRBJ2-7	CASRERLAPDEQYF	TGTGCCAGCAGAGAGAGGCTAGCTCCCGACGAGCAGTACTTC
.	once	TRBV19	TRBJ2-1	CASSIRNEQFF	TGTGCCAGTAGTATCCGCAATGAGCAGTTCTTC
.	once	TRBV6-5	TRBJ2-3	CASRLFGTSTDTQYF	TGTGCCAGCAGGCTTTTCGGCACTAGCACAGATACGCAGTATTTT
.	.	TRBV5-1	TRBJ1-2	CASSFGIDRLMNTF	TGCGCCAGCAGCTTCGGCATCGACAGGTTAATGAACACCTTC
.	.	TRBV30	TRBJ2-1	CAWWSRQGYTSYNEQFF	TGTGCCTGGTGGTCCCGCCAGGGATATACTTCCTACAATGAGCAGTTCTTC
.	.	TRBV27	TRBJ1-2	CASSLFALGGATFYGYTF	TGTGCCAGCAGTTTATTCGCTTTGGGGGGGGCAACCTTCTATGGCTACACCTTC
TRBD2	.	TRBV4-2	TRBJ2-1	CASSQDSASGGGYNEQFF	TGTGCCAGCAGCCAAGATAGTGCTAGCGGGGGGGGGTACAATGAGCAGTTCTTC
TRBD1	.	TRBV6-5	TRBJ1-1	CAIKTYRGSVSEAFF	TGTGCCATAAAAACTTACAGGGGCTCCGTCTCTGAAGCTTTCTTT
.	few	TRBV30	TRBJ1-2	CAWSADTTYGYTF	TGTGCCTGGAGTGCAGACACGACCTATGGCTACACCTTC
TRBD2	.	TRBV6-1	TRBJ2-4	CASSEAITSGRWRTNIQYF	TGTGCCAGCAGTGAAGCGATAACTAGCGGGAGGTGGAGGACGAACATTCAGTACTTC
.	.	TRBV6-5	TRBJ1-2	CASTKGGVLGYGYTF	TGTGCCAGCACCAAAGGGGGGGTTTTGGGCTATGGCTACACCTTC
.	.	TRBV27	TRBJ1-2	CASRDRGRGYGYTF	TGTGCCAGCAGAGATCGGGGGCGTGGGTATGGCTACACCTTC
.	.	TRBV7-3	TRBJ2-3	CASSRQGLTDTQYF	TGTGCCAGCAGCCGTCAGGGGTTAACAGATACGCAGTATTTT
.	.	TRBV6-5	TRBJ2-2	CASTRAGELFF	TGTGCCAGCACACGAGCCGGGGAGCTGTTTTTT
TRBD1	once	TRBV27	TRBJ1-4	CASSTQDRGRPEKLFF	TGTGCCAGCAGTACGCAGGACAGGGGGCGCCCTGAAAAACTGTTTTTT
.	.	TRBV19	TRBJ2-5	CASSMTTISETQYF	TGTGCCAGTAGTATGACTACCATTTCAGAGACCCAGTACTTC
TRBD1	.	TRBV6-6	TRBJ2-7	CASSYGLRGPYEQYF	TGTGCCAGCAGTTACGGGCTCAGGGGGCCCTACGAGCAGTACTTC